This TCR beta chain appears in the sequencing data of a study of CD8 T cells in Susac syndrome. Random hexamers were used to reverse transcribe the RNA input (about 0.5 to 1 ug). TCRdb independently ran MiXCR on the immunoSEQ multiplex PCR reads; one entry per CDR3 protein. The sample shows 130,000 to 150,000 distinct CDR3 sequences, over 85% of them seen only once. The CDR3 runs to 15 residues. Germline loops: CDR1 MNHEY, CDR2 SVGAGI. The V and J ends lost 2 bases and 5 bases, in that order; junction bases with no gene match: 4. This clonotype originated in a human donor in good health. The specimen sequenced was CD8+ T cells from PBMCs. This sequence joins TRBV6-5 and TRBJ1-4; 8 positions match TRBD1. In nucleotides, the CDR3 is TGTGCCAGCAGTTACGGACAGGGCGGAAATGAAAAACTGTTTTTT. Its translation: CASSYGQGGNEKLFF.